The 17 T cell receptor beta chains below all came from one sample that was sequenced in a study of CD8 T cells in ankylosing spondylitis. TCRdb itself ran the 5' RACE reads through MiXCR, one entry per CDR3 protein. In the table there are around 150,000 distinct CDR3 sequences, more than 5.5% of which are singletons. The source material was blood, either unsorted or a sorted T cell fraction (not recorded which). The source of these receptors is a female donor with ankylosing spondylitis or in good health (not recorded which).

The sample holds a few counts of this clonotype. The chain joins TRBV20-1 to TRBJ1-3; 8 bases line up with TRBD1. Germline loops: CDR1 DFQATT, CDR2 SNEGSKA (reference sequence). The CDR3 contains 15 residues. J gave up 4 bases and V 6 bases, and 11 bases lay outside the gene matches. The CDR3 here is CSARQGLDGGNTIYF. The CDR3 DNA sequence: TGCAGTGCCCGACAGGGGCTTGATGGCGGAAACACCATATATTTT.

Many counts were recorded for this clonotype. The rearrangement uses TRBV11-2 and TRBJ1-4; D unclear. Germline V gives CDR1 SGHAT, CDR2 FQNNGV. The V end was cut by 5 bases, the J end by 8 bases, with 9 bases between. The CDR3 contains 12 residues. The DNA for the CDR3 is TGTGCCAGCAGCCTCTTGGGGGAAAAACTGTTTTTT. Encoded protein: CASSLLGEKLFF.

In its sample, this clonotype was seen many times. This rearrangement joins TRBV6-2 or TRBV6-3 to TRBJ1-2, with TRBD1 as a possible D gene (6 bases). V lost 8 bases and J lost 6, with 13 bases in between. The CDR3 sequence is 12 residues long. Germline V gives CDR1 MNHEY, CDR2 SVGEGT. The CDR3 DNA reads as TGTGCCAGCGGGGACATCGGGCATGGCTACACCTTC. It specifies CASGDIGHGYTF.

This clonotype appeared many times. The rearrangement uses TRBV28 and TRBJ1-5, with 11 bases that match TRBD1. Looked up from germline, CDR1 is MDHEN and CDR2 is SYDVKM. Trimming removed 6 bases from V and 6 bases from J; junction bases left unmatched: 4. The CDR3 loop spans 14 amino acids. The CDR3 DNA follows: TGTGCCAGCAGATGGACAGGGGGCGGTCAGCCCCAGCATTTT. The encoded protein is CASRWTGGGQPQHF.

In this sample, this clonotype turned up many times. The rearrangement joins TRBV9 to TRBJ2-2; a possible D gene is TRBD1 (5 bases). In germline, CDR1 is SGDLS, CDR2 YYNGEE. V lost 0 bases and J 5 bases, leaving 14 bases between the germline ends. This CDR3 region has 16 residues. The DNA for the CDR3 is TGTGCCAGCAGCGTAGAGTTAGCAGGGCGAACCGGGGAGCTGTTTTTT. Translating gives CASSVELAGRTGELFF.

This clonotype was observed at least ten times. V is TRBV12-3 or TRBV12-4 and J is TRBJ2-2; possible D gene TRBD1, 6 bases. The CDR3 consists of 15 residues. Trimming left V 4 bases short and J 1 base short, with 10 bases between. The CDR3 protein is CASSSETGNTGELFF. As DNA, the CDR3 is TGTGCCAGCAGTTCCGAGACAGGGAACACCGGGGAGCTGTTTTTT.

In its sample, this clonotype was seen many times. The chain has TRBV7-8 and TRBJ1-1, with D tentatively TRBD1 (5 bases). V was cut by 4 bases and J by 0 bases, with 15 bases left in between. The CDR3 is made up of 16 amino acids. Germline V gene lookup returns CDR1 SGHVS and CDR2 FQNEAQ. CDR3 sequence (DNA): TGTGCCAGCAGCTCTCGGGGGGGAGAAATGAACACTGAAGCTTTCTTT. Its protein is CASSSRGGEMNTEAFF.

This clonotype was counted ten times or more. The rearrangement uses TRBV12-3 or TRBV12-4 and TRBJ1-1; D is uncertain. V dropped 3 bases and J dropped 3 bases, with 11 bases sitting between them. CDR3 size: 14 residues. The DNA for the CDR3 is TGTGCCAGCAGTTTGACAAGAACAGACACTGAAGCTTTCTTT. This gives the protein CASSLTRTDTEAFF.

This clonotype appeared many times. J is TRBJ1-1 and V is TRBV20-1, with D maybe TRBD1 (6 bases). The V and J ends lost 2 bases and 0 bases respectively, with 13 bases between them. This CDR3 contains 15 residues. CDR1 and CDR2 (germline): DFQATT, SNEGSKA (reference sequence). CDR3 DNA sequence: TGCAGTGCTAGACCCTGGACAGACTTGAACACTGAAGCTTTCTTT. Protein: CSARPWTDLNTEAFF.

This clonotype was recorded many times. The chain has TRBV4-3 and TRBJ1-2; 9 bases align to TRBD1. V trimming: 4 bases; J trimming: 8 bases; junction bases outside the gene matches: 5. The V gene's germline CDR1 is LGHNA and CDR2 YSLEER. The CDR3 sequence is 13 residues long. CDR3 residues: CASSLWTGDGYTF. The CDR3, as DNA: TGCGCCAGCAGCCTCTGGACAGGGGACGGCTACACCTTC.

This clonotype has a count of ten or more. The chain recombines TRBV9 with TRBJ2-1; the D gene is possibly TRBD2 (6 bases). This CDR3 has 17 amino acids. Trimming pared 4 bases from V and 8 bases from J, leaving 25 bases between. Germline values: CDR1 SGDLS, CDR2 YYNGEE. In nucleotides, the CDR3 is TGTGCCAGCAGCCTTGCCGACTCACGGGGGAGGTCGGATGAGCAGTTCTTC. Its translation is CASSLADSRGRSDEQFF.

Ten or more counts support this clonotype. J is TRBJ1-5 and V is TRBV6-2 or TRBV6-3; no definite D call. Germline values: CDR1 MNHEY, CDR2 SVGEGT. This CDR3 is built from 15 residues. With 4 bases removed from V and 0 bases from J, the gap between germline ends came to 10 bases. Here the CDR3 DNA reads TGTGCCAGCAGTTCGACGGCCTATAGCAATCAGCCCCAGCATTTT. Its translation: CASSSTAYSNQPQHF.

This clonotype was detected a few times. The gene calls are TRBV3-1 and TRBJ2-7; D tentatively fits TRBD1 or TRBD2 (5 bases each). This CDR3 comprises 15 residues. Deletions cut 0 bases from V and 2 bases from J, with 11 bases between. CDR1 and CDR2 (germline): LGHDT, YNNKEL (reference sequence). The CDR3 nucleotides read TGTGCCAGCAGCCAAGAACGGGGCCTCACCTACGAGCAGTACTTC. It codes for CASSQERGLTYEQYF.

The table lists this clonotype with many counts. This sequence joins TRBV4-2 and TRBJ2-3; perhaps TRBD2 as D (7 bases). Trimming took off 0 bases at V and 4 bases at J, with 26 bases between the two ends. This CDR3 spans 20 amino acids. CDR1 is LGHNA and CDR2 is YNFKEQ in the germline V gene. In DNA form, the CDR3 reads TGTGCCAGCAGCCAAGAACTTCCCCACTTAGGGGGGGGGCTGGCAGATACGCAGTATTTT. It codes for CASSQELPHLGGGLADTQYF.

This clonotype was seen at least ten times. This chain uses TRBV7-6 with TRBJ2-3; D may correspond to TRBD1 or TRBD2 (6 bases each). CDR3 size: 15 residues. The germline V and J ends were trimmed by 0 bases and 5 bases, with 12 bases remaining between them. Germline loops: CDR1 SGHVS, CDR2 FNYEAQ. The CDR3 spells CASSLAPGGQDTQYF. In nucleotides, the CDR3 is TGTGCCAGCAGCTTAGCCCCCGGGGGACAAGATACGCAGTATTTT.

This clonotype has at least ten counts. V usage is TRBV28 and J usage is TRBJ1-5; D remains ambiguous. V lost 4 bases to trimming and J lost 7 bases, with 8 bases between them. The length of the CDR3 is 12 residues. CDR1 and CDR2 (germline): MDHEN, SYDVKM. In nucleotides, the CDR3 is TGTGCCAGCAGTTCGGGGAAACAGCCCCAGCATTTT. The encoded protein is CASSSGKQPQHF.

This clonotype was counted at least ten times. The chain joins TRBV15 to TRBJ1-4; weak D call: TRBD1 (5 bases). The V gene lost 0 bases and the J gene lost 14 bases, with 10 bases spanning the gap. CDR1 and CDR2 from the germline V gene are LNHNV and YYDKDF (reference sequence). This CDR3 has 12 amino acids. CDR3 nucleotide sequence: TGTGCCACCAGCAGAGATTCAGGACACCTGTTTTTT. Translation: CATSRDSGHLFF.